This T cell receptor beta chain was captured in a study of regulatory T cells in long-lasting Graves disease (dated by TCRdb to the early 2020s). About the full investigation: In the newly diagnosed Graves' disease group, patients had been taking antithyroid drugs for less than 3 months. Persistent Graves' disease patients were compared with newly diagnosed Graves' disease patients by peripheral blood TCR sequencing and RNA sequencing. The study took place in China and was registered as a clinical trial. A total of 33 samples underwent TCR sequencing, from some 13 patients with persistent Graves' disease and some 20 patients with newly diagnosed Graves' disease. Study-wide conclusions, independent of this receptor: Peripheral blood alone was examined, since thyroid tissue, which constituted the primary lesion, could not be accessed. Sequencing and analysis were restricted to the TCR beta chain. Patients with persistent disease shared more public clonotypes (around 3,000) than newly diagnosed patients did (approximately 1,000). TRBV28, TRBJ1-2 and TRBJ2-5 were preferentially used in persistent disease, while TRBV20-1 and TRBJ2-1 were favored in newly diagnosed disease. The small sample size was acknowledged by the authors as a limitation that may reduce accuracy. Persistent Graves' disease patients showed lower TCR Shannon entropy and fewer highly expanded clones than newly diagnosed patients, suggesting clonal expansion.

V is shortened by 3 bases, J by 4 bases, and the region joining them spans 12 bases. The germline V gene supplies CDR1 MDHEN and CDR2 SYDVKM. Counted from cysteine to phenylalanine, this CDR3 has 14 amino acids. The read is trimmed to its CDR3 DNA, 42 bases read in frame from base 1. The library came from multiplex PCR. The sequencer listed for this sample is Illumina HiSeq 4000. To build TCR beta libraries, CDR3 regions were amplified by Arm-PCR using iRepertoire HTBI primers. Before sequencing, the PCR products went through gel purification. The source study handled its data this way. Across samples, 60 to 80 TRBV and 13 to 15 TRBJ segments were identified and used for gene usage analysis of CDR3 amino acid clonotypes. Filtered high-quality paired reads were merged into contigs using COPE and FqMerger. Contigs were aligned with BLAST to IMGT TRBV, TRBD and TRBJ reference genes, and CDR3 was defined per IMGT. Highly expanded clones were defined as clonotypes with a frequency above 0.1%. Repertoire diversity was measured by Shannon entropy, and V-J evenness by the Gini coefficient. Clonotypes shared by more than one individual were considered public. In-frame beta chains were kept once TCRdb had trimmed the public reads at Q25 with fastp and called clones with MiXCR. Rows with one shared CDR3 protein collapse into an entry with the most common genes and DNA. The V and J calls reflect TCRdb's pipeline rather than the authors' work. The sample table holds a few hundred thousand distinct CDR3 sequences, of which roughly 16% were seen once. 20% to 25% of the sample belongs to the ten largest clones.

Regarding this clonotype: Its cognate antigen has yet to be identified. Per-nucleotide qualities are absent, and no much larger clonotype sits a single base away.

The sample's time point label is to be understood as: newly diagnosed GD, antithyroid drugs for less than 3 months. RNA was extracted from PBMCs in TRIzol for both TCR sequencing and RNA sequencing. The diagnosis of Graves' disease was made according to American Thyroid Association guidelines. Patients for the study were recruited at an endocrinology department in Xi'an, China. Each patient gave approximately 9.7 milliliters of peripheral blood, collected in an EDTA anticoagulant tube. Ficoll Paque Plus density gradient separation was used to isolate PBMCs, and no further T cell sorting was done. An Agilent 2100 Bioanalyzer and agarose gel were used to assess RNA quality, and a NanoDrop 2000 was used to measure RNA concentration. This same sample was also part of a study on T cells in Graves' hyperthyroidism and ophthalmopathy. Taken from the second paper: A patient counted as having stable Graves' hyperthyroidism if no progression to ophthalmopathy occurred over 18 months of follow-up. Hyperthyroidism patients were newly diagnosed, with disease duration under 2 months, and aged 18 to 65 years. The study excluded patients with uncontrolled infections, other autoimmune diseases, pregnancy or lactation. Diagnoses relied on clinical symptoms, serum thyroxine and TRAb, thyroid ultrasound and orbital computed tomography. A first-round RT-PCR of the TCR CDR3 used the HTBI primer set with the Qiagen OneStep RT-PCR kit. Most expanded thyroid clonotypes (frequency above 0.001) were also detected in blood, suggesting blood repertoires may reflect thyroid immune responses. Ophthalmopathy was separated from stable hyperthyroidism by a 13 V-J signature model, with 85% to 90% sensitivity and about 81% specificity obtained in cross-validation and 80%/75% obtained in testing. In validation, the model predicted progression to ophthalmopathy with over 65% sensitivity and about 72% specificity, a median of 6.5 months before onset. TCR V-J signatures able to tell the groups apart were searched for in a discovery cohort of some 100 patients, of whom more than 40 had Graves' ophthalmopathy and about 60 had stable Graves' hyperthyroidism. An independent validation cohort of around 19 hyperthyroidism patients and approximately 17 patients who later progressed to ophthalmopathy tested prospective prediction of ophthalmopathy. The roughly 90 discovery patients were divided at random into training and test sets in a 7:3 ratio. In over five Graves' hyperthyroidism patients, the study also compared T-cell repertoires from thyroid tissue with T-cell repertoires from blood. After blood sampling, hyperthyroidism patients were treated with methimazole at a starting dose of 30 mg daily, and ophthalmopathy patients were treated with high-dose intravenous methylprednisolone. Libraries were constructed in a second round of multiplex PCR, after which size selection and purification were performed. Paired-end sequencing of the libraries was performed with 100 bp reads on an Illumina HiSeq2000. SOAPnuke was used to process the raw data, removing reads that contained adapters or uncalled bases, had a mean Phred below 15, or lacked an exact match to the constant primer or identifier. High-quality paired reads were merged with COPE v1.2.5, and unique nucleotide sequences were defined as clonotypes. MiTCR v1.1 was used to align the clonotypes against IMGT TRBV, TRBD and TRBJ reference segments. The analysis was restricted to V-J combinations with a frequency above 0.0001, which together covered 99.2% of the repertoires. A TCS score was defined as the ratio of F50 (clonal expansion) to E x V (chaos), with BLOSUM62-based TCRdist applied between CDR3 peptides within each V-J. Welch's t-statistics and random forest reduced 500 to 650 V-J features to some 14, which were used in a naive Bayes classifier (R e1071). Sample size was not statistically predetermined, and investigators were not blinded to group allocation. The paper reports TCR Vbeta CDR3 sequencing of 130 to 150 peripheral blood samples: 43 ophthalmopathy, 70 to 85 hyperthyroidism and about 17 progressor patients.

This sequence originates from a young woman with Graves disease. Donor details come from another sample of the same person, matched by shared clones. The specimen was peripheral blood mononuclear cells (PBMCs), collected at new diagnosis, from a patient treated with antithyroid drugs. The V and J genes are TRBV28 and TRBJ2-5; D gene: possibly TRBD2, on 6 matching bases. CDR3 protein: CASSLAGRLETQYF. In nucleotides, the sequence is TGTGCCAGCAGTTTGGCGGGGAGGTTAGAGACCCAGTACTTC.